The TCR beta chain under discussion was sequenced for a study of T cell clonotyping in hematopoietic cell transplantation. Findings and limits, study-wide: Pathologically expanded recipient clonotypes increased progressively from day 30 to day 180 as diversity fell.

Specified time point: recipient sample about 28 days before transplant, after cytoreduction. Recipients were bled about 28 days pretransplant and at posttransplant days 30, 100, 180. This clone was detected a few times. Its antigen remains unidentified. Sequencing used immunoSEQ multiplex PCR; TCRdb keeps in-frame clones, though not all of them. The table lists 45,000 or so clones, roughly four fifths of them singletons. The TCR sequence derives from a man between 60 and 75 years old with myelodysplastic syndrome. Some clones in this sample may be carry-over from other donors' samples. Sequencing used peripheral blood mononuclear cells, obtained before stem cell transplant.

The CDR3 loop is CASSPQKNTEAFF. The CDR3 nucleotides are TGTGCCAGCTCACCACAAAAGAACACTGAAGCTTTCTTT. The rearrangement links TRBV18 to TRBJ1-1; no definite D call. The V gene lost 1 base and the J gene lost 1 base, with 4 bases spanning the gap. Germline V gene lookup returns CDR1 KGHSH and CDR2 LQKENI. CDR3 size: 13 residues.